These T cell receptor beta chains were read from a single sample in a study of technical replicates of blood from a handful of donors. Clones were sequenced by immunoSEQ multiplex PCR, and TCRdb holds only the in-frame ones, with some missing. The sample shows about 80,000 clones, around nine tenths of them seen only once. Sequencing used T cells isolated from PBMCs. These receptors all stem from a human donor in good health. Both conserved end residues are part of each CDR3. Fields, in order: D gene, V gene, clone size, J gene, CDR3 DNA, CDR3 protein. A D gene is named only where the DNA matches it firmly. Clone sizes are given selectively: once, few, many, or a class where the clone is expanded.

>.|TRBV2|few|TRBJ1-5
TGTGCCAGCAGACAGGGATTCAATCAGCCCCAGCATTTT
CASRQGFNQPQHF
>.|TRBV6-1|.|TRBJ2-7
TGTGCCAGCAGTTCCACCCCCGACGGGAGCTACGAGCAGTACTTC
CASSSTPDGSYEQYF
>.|TRBV27|.|TRBJ2-7
TGTGCCAGCAGCTCGACTAGGGCGGACGAGCAGTACTTC
CASSSTRADEQYF
>.|TRBV4-3|.|TRBJ1-2
TGCGCCAGCAGCCAAGACGTCAGGGTTGCTAGCTATGGCTACACCTTC
CASSQDVRVASYGYTF
>TRBD1|TRBV6-5|.|TRBJ2-7
TGTGCCAGCAGCGACTTATCCGGGACAGGGCACGAGCAGTACTTC
CASSDLSGTGHEQYF
>.|TRBV2|.|TRBJ2-1
TGTGCCAGCAGTGATTACAGTTCTGGTTACAATGAGCAGTTCTTC
CASSDYSSGYNEQFF
>TRBD1|TRBV27|few|TRBJ2-3
TGTGCCAGCAGTTTGGGACAGACAAAGACAGATACGCAGTATTTT
CASSLGQTKTDTQYF
>TRBD2|TRBV27|once|TRBJ2-2
TGTGCCAGCAGTTCCGCCGGGGGGTTGAACACCGGGGAGCTGTTTTTT
CASSSAGGLNTGELFF
>.|TRBV30|.|TRBJ2-7
TGTGCCTGGACTTTAAAGAAGGGGGTAAAGGGGAACGAGCAGTACTTC
CAWTLKKGVKGNEQYF
>.|TRBV9|.|TRBJ1-2
TGTGCCAGCAGCGTAGAAATAGGGGGTAACTATGGCTACACCTTC
CASSVEIGGNYGYTF
>TRBD2|TRBV18|.|TRBJ2-2
TGTGCCAGCTCACCACAGGCTAGCGGGAGTACCGGGGAGCTGTTTTTT
CASSPQASGSTGELFF
>.|TRBV13|.|TRBJ2-3
TGTGCCAGCAGCTTCATTCGACGGGCGGGAGATACGCAGTATTTT
CASSFIRRAGDTQYF
>.|TRBV28|.|TRBJ2-6
TGTGCCAGCAGTAGCTGGGGCAGCTCCTCTGGGGCCAACGTCCTGACTTTC
CASSSWGSSSGANVLTF
>.|TRBV7-6|.|TRBJ2-7
TGTGCCAGCAGCTTGGCAGGGTTCTACGAGCAGTACTTC
CASSLAGFYEQYF
>TRBD2|TRBV6-1|.|TRBJ2-1
TGTGCCAGCAACCGAGCGGGAGAGGAACACAATGAGCAGTTCTTC
CASNRAGEEHNEQFF
>.|TRBV21-1|.|TRBJ2-2
TGTGCCAGCAGCAAAGCCGATAGCGGGAGTAGACCCGGGGAGCTGTTTTTT
CASSKADSGSRPGELFF
>.|TRBV7-9|.|TRBJ1-2
TGTGCCAGCAGCTTAGCTATTCAAGCTGTCTATGGCTACACCTTC
CASSLAIQAVYGYTF
>.|TRBV19|.|TRBJ1-1
TGTGCCAGCACACTGGGGGGGTATGGTGAAGCTTTCTTT
CASTLGGYGEAFF
>.|TRBV5-5|.|TRBJ1-1
TGTGCCAGCAGCTCGGTCCGAGTGAACACTGAAGCTTTCTTT
CASSSVRVNTEAFF
>TRBD2|TRBV7-9|.|TRBJ2-1
TGTGCCAGCAGAGGCTTAGTACAGGCCAATGGACTAGTTAGACATGAGCAGTTCTTC
CASRGLVQANGLVRHEQFF
>TRBD1|TRBV27|.|TRBJ1-2
TGTGCCAGCAGTTTAGTGGGTGACAGGGGAGAAAGTGGCTACACCTTC
CASSLVGDRGESGYTF
>.|TRBV7-8|.|TRBJ1-5
TGTGCCAGCAGCTCCACAGGGAGAGGGGATAGCAATCAGCCCCAGCATTTT
CASSSTGRGDSNQPQHF
>TRBD1|TRBV7-8|.|TRBJ2-4
TGTGCCAGCTCGTTTGGGAGACAGGGAGCCAAAAACATTCAGTACTTC
CASSFGRQGAKNIQYF
>.|TRBV7-3|.|TRBJ1-2
TGTGCCAGCAGCCTGCAGGGAAACTATGGCTACACCTTC
CASSLQGNYGYTF
>TRBD1|TRBV7-3|.|TRBJ2-2
TGTGCCAGCAGCTTACAGGGGGACACCGGGGAGCTGTTTTTT
CASSLQGDTGELFF
>TRBD1|TRBV9|.|TRBJ1-5
TGTGCCAGCAGCGAGGGGACAGGGAACCAGCCCCAGCATTTT
CASSEGTGNQPQHF
>.|TRBV4-1|.|TRBJ2-3
TGCGCCAGCAGCCAACTAGCACCAGATACGCAGTATTTT
CASSQLAPDTQYF
>.|TRBV11-2|.|TRBJ1-1
TGTGCCAGCAGCTTAGAGGGTGGCCTTGGGGCTTACACTGAAGCTTTCTTT
CASSLEGGLGAYTEAFF
>TRBD2|TRBV18|.|TRBJ2-3
TGTGCCAGCTCGTCCGGGACTAGCGGGGAGAAAGGCACAGATACGCAGTATTTT
CASSSGTSGEKGTDTQYF
>.|TRBV27|.|TRBJ2-3
TGTGCCAGCAGTTTATCGGTGGACAGCTTTTACACAGATACGCAGTATTTT
CASSLSVDSFYTDTQYF
>.|TRBV19|.|TRBJ1-1
TGTGCCAGTAGTAGTCAGACTAACACTGAAGCTTTCTTT
CASSSQTNTEAFF
>TRBD2|TRBV5-4|.|TRBJ2-3
TGTGCCAGCAGCTTGGTGTCTAGCGGGAGTGCAGATACGCAGTATTTT
CASSLVSSGSADTQYF
>.|TRBV25-1|.|TRBJ1-2
TGTGCCAGCAGTGTCGAAGGGGACTATGGCTACACCTTC
CASSVEGDYGYTF
>.|TRBV11-2|once|TRBJ2-3
TGTGCCAGCAGCCGGCAGGGCAGCACAGATACGCAGTATTTT
CASSRQGSTDTQYF
>.|TRBV13|.|TRBJ2-7
TGTGCCAGCAGCTGGGGCCAGGGGAGCTCCTACGAGCAGTACTTC
CASSWGQGSSYEQYF
>TRBD2|TRBV7-2|.|TRBJ2-1
TGTGCCAGCAGCCCGGGGACTAGCGGGAGGGCCGAGTTCTTC
CASSPGTSGRAEFF
>TRBD1|TRBV19|.|TRBJ1-1
TGTGCCAGTGGACAGGGGGTTACTAGCACTGAAGCTTTCTTT
CASGQGVTSTEAFF